This T cell receptor (beta chain) is drawn from a study of cytomegalovirus exposure and HLA in healthy donors. It was the approximately 120-subject validation cohort, separate from the approximately 700-subject first cohort, to which the donors belonged. Data came from immunoSEQ multiplex PCR; TCRdb stores just in-frame clones and leaves some out. The sample shows around 180,000 clones, approximately 84% of them seen only once. Points on this clone: Its antigen is as yet unknown.

V lost 5 bases and J lost 4, with 15 bases in between. Looked up from germline, CDR1 is SGHVS and CDR2 is FQNEAQ. This CDR3 comprises 14 residues. Findings and limits, study-wide: High specificity and sensitivity for cytomegalovirus status were reported for the classifier.

The sample taken for sequencing was PBMCs. The receptor was derived from a man aged 18 to 30 in good health and CMV-seropositive. The chain couples TRBV7-8 to TRBJ2-7; no reliable D call. CDR3 amino acids: CASSPSGGGYEQYF. The DNA for the CDR3 is TGTGCCAGCAGCCCTTCCGGCGGTGGGTACGAGCAGTACTTC.